What follows describes a single TCR beta chain. Its antigen is not identified. Here immunoSEQ multiplex PCR was the method, and the copy in TCRdb shows in-frame clones only, minus some. In the table there are about 90,000 clones, 90% of which are singletons. The data stem from a study of PD-1 blockade in classical Hodgkin lymphoma. The study's findings and limits: CD8+ TCR diversity did not rise significantly by C4D1, unlike CD4+.

Time point indicated: cycle 4 day 1 (C4D1), after 6 weeks of nivolumab. Brentuximab vedotin exposure varied, and every patient relapsed after autologous stem cell transplantation. CDR3 length: 14 amino acids. Germline CDR1 is GTSNPN and CDR2 is SVGIG (reference sequence). V was clipped by 2 bases and J by 0 bases, with 11 bases between them. The source was peripheral blood mononuclear cells (PBMCs), collected before the fourth cycle of nivolumab. This chain uses TRBV30 with TRBJ2-7; possibly TRBD1 for D (5 bases). The receptor was derived from a human donor with classical Hodgkin lymphoma. The CDR3: CAWSPPRASYEQYF. The CDR3 DNA is TGTGCCTGGAGTCCACCCAGGGCCTCCTACGAGCAGTACTTC.